The rows below give T cell receptor beta chains drawn from one sample of a study of response to subunit inactivated influenza vaccine. Each CDR3 protein is one row after TCRdb ran MiXCR on the RT-PCR reads. The table lists around 580,000 distinct CDR3 sequences, 12% to 15% of them singletons, with 8.5% to 14% in the top ten. Material: PBMCs from blood, obtained 12 days after vaccination. These receptor sequences come from a man aged 50 to 60 who received an inactivated influenza vaccine. CDR3s include the opening cysteine and the closing phenylalanine or tryptophan. Fields, in order: clone size, J gene, V gene, D gene, CDR3 DNA, CDR3 protein. The D gene is left open where the match is weak. Expanded clones are given a class, and other clones once, few, many or no size at all.

abundance: -
j_gene: TRBJ2-1
v_gene: TRBV28
d_gene: TRBD1
CDR3nt: TGTGCCAGCAGTTCCCCCGGGACAGGGGTGGGCAATGAGCAGTTCTTC
CDR3aa: CASSSPGTGVGNEQFF

abundance: few
j_gene: TRBJ1-2
v_gene: TRBV12-3/TRBV12-4
d_gene: -
CDR3nt: TGTGCCAGCAGGGGGGAGGGACACCTCTACTATGGCTACACCTTC
CDR3aa: CASRGEGHLYYGYTF

abundance: -
j_gene: TRBJ2-7
v_gene: TRBV10-2
d_gene: -
CDR3nt: TGCGCCAGCACCAGACAGGGGCTAGCGGACTACGAGCAGTACTTC
CDR3aa: CASTRQGLADYEQYF

abundance: many
j_gene: TRBJ2-1
v_gene: TRBV7-9
d_gene: -
CDR3nt: TGTGCCAGCAGCTTAGAGGGGTATGAGCAGTTCTTC
CDR3aa: CASSLEGYEQFF

abundance: few
j_gene: TRBJ2-4
v_gene: TRBV5-1
d_gene: -
CDR3nt: TGCGCCAGCAGCTTGGGTTGGGGAGAAAACATTCAGTACTTC
CDR3aa: CASSLGWGENIQYF

abundance: -
j_gene: TRBJ1-5
v_gene: TRBV20-1
d_gene: -
CDR3nt: TGCAGTGCTGGCCCGGGGGCCGTTCGGCCCCAGCATTTT
CDR3aa: CSAGPGAVRPQHF

abundance: -
j_gene: TRBJ2-7
v_gene: TRBV3-1
d_gene: TRBD1
CDR3nt: TGTGCCAGCAGCCCCTCCCCGGGACAGGGGGGGTCCTACGAGCAGTACTTC
CDR3aa: CASSPSPGQGGSYEQYF

abundance: -
j_gene: TRBJ1-2
v_gene: TRBV4-3
d_gene: TRBD1
CDR3nt: TGCGCCAGCAGCCAGAACCTGGGGGACAGGAGTAGCTACACCTTC
CDR3aa: CASSQNLGDRSSYTF

abundance: -
j_gene: TRBJ2-2
v_gene: TRBV12-3/TRBV12-4
d_gene: -
CDR3nt: TGTGCCAGCAAAAGTTCCGGGGAGCTGTTTTTT
CDR3aa: CASKSSGELFF

abundance: -
j_gene: TRBJ1-6
v_gene: TRBV4-3
d_gene: -
CDR3nt: TGCGCCAGCAGCCAAGATGATCAGATCAAATACAATTCACCCCTCCACTTT
CDR3aa: CASSQDDQIKYNSPLHF